This is a list of T cell receptor beta chains from one sample in a study of shared clonotypes between healthy human individuals. Produced via immunoSEQ multiplex PCR; TCRdb's table is partial and in-frame only. The sample has approximately 2.1 million clones; 80% to 95% are singletons. Sequenced: naive CD4+ T cells from PBMCs. These receptors originate from a man aged 18-30 years in good health. Some clones in this sample may be carry-over from other donors' samples. Each CDR3 is given with its conserved first and last residue. Each record gives: V gene, J gene, clone size, D gene, CDR3 length, CDR3 DNA, CDR3 protein. A D gene is named only where the DNA matches it firmly. Where a row states a size, it is once, few, many or the class of an expanded clone; other rows omit it.

TRBV7-2	TRBJ2-7	-	-	15	TGTGCCAGCAGCTTAAGAGGGGGTGGCTCCTACGAGCAGTACTTC	CASSLRGGGSYEQYF
TRBV2	TRBJ2-2	-	TRBD2	12	TGTGCCAGCGGGAGGGTAGGCGGGGAGCTGTTTTTT	CASGRVGGELFF
TRBV27	TRBJ2-7	-	TRBD1	15	TGTGCCAGCAGTCCGGGACAGGGGCGTACCTACGAGCAGTACTTC	CASSPGQGRTYEQYF
TRBV28	TRBJ1-2	-	TRBD1	14	TGTGCCAGCACCCTCGGGGGACAGCCTTATGGCTACACCTTC	CASTLGGQPYGYTF
TRBV7-3	TRBJ2-3	-	TRBD2	17	TGTGCCAGCAGCTTATCCCCGGTGCGGGAGGGTACGGGAGGGCAGTATTTT	CASSLSPVREGTGGQYF
TRBV18	TRBJ2-1	-	TRBD1	20	TGTGCCAGCTCACCAACCCACGGGACAGGAGACTTAAGCTCCTACAATGAGCAGTTCTTC	CASSPTHGTGDLSSYNEQFF
TRBV19	TRBJ2-2	few	-	15	TGTGCCAGTAGTATAGTCAGGGGTAACACCGGGGAGCTGTTTTTT	CASSIVRGNTGELFF
TRBV18	TRBJ2-1	-	-	13	TGTGCCAGCTCACCGCAGGTAGTCAATGAGCAGTTCTTC	CASSPQVVNEQFF
TRBV10-1	TRBJ2-1	-	-	15	TGCGCCAGCAGTGAGTCGATGACGCCTGTGAGCGAGCAGTTCTTC	CASSESMTPVSEQFF
TRBV15	TRBJ2-3	-	TRBD2	24	TGTGCCACCAGCAGAGATCCATGTATCCCCCCACCGGGACTAGCGGAGGTAAGCACAGATACGCAGTATTTT	CATSRDPCIPPPGLAEVSTDTQYF
TRBV4-1	TRBJ1-1	-	TRBD1	15	TGCGCCAGCAGCCTGGGACAGGGGGTCGGCACTGAAGCTTTCTTT	CASSLGQGVGTEAFF
TRBV13	TRBJ1-5	-	-	13	TGTGCCAGCAGCGTAGAGGGCGGTCAGCCCCAGCATTTT	CASSVEGGQPQHF
TRBV11-2	TRBJ2-3	-	-	15	TGTGCCAGCAGCTCCCTGAACAGGGGCACAGATACGCAGTATTTT	CASSSLNRGTDTQYF
TRBV10-3	TRBJ2-7	-	TRBD1	15	TGTGCCATCAGTGAGGGACAGGGTCCCTACTACGAGCAGTACTTC	CAISEGQGPYYEQYF
TRBV30	TRBJ2-3	-	-	13	TGTGCCTGGAGTGTATCTGTGTCAGATACGCAGTATTTT	CAWSVSVSDTQYF
TRBV2	TRBJ2-7	-	-	14	TGTGCCAGCCAAAGGAGGGGCACACCCTACGAGCAGTACTTC	CASQRRGTPYEQYF
TRBV15	TRBJ2-7	-	TRBD1	15	TGTGCCACCAGCAGGGCCTCCGGGACAGTCTACGAGCAGTACTTC	CATSRASGTVYEQYF
TRBV7-3	TRBJ2-1	-	TRBD2	15	TGTGCCAGCAGGGAAAGACTAGCGGGAGTGAAAGAGCAGTTCTTC	CASRERLAGVKEQFF
TRBV6-6	TRBJ2-7	-	TRBD2	14	TGTGCCAGCAGCCCCGGGACTAGCGGCTACGAGCAGTACTTC	CASSPGTSGYEQYF
TRBV30	TRBJ2-7	-	TRBD1	12	TGTGCCTGGGACAGGGTTGTTAGCGAGCAGTACTTC	CAWDRVVSEQYF
TRBV5-3	TRBJ1-3	-	-	16	TGTGCCAGAAGCTTGGCCATGGCTGGCTCTGGAAACACCATATATTTT	CARSLAMAGSGNTIYF
TRBV5-6	TRBJ2-2	-	TRBD2	15	TGTGCCAGCAGCCCCGGGGGGGCGCGTACCGGGGAGCTGTTTTTT	CASSPGGARTGELFF
TRBV11-2	TRBJ1-1	-	-	13	TGTGCCAGCAGCTCGGACGGGGGAACTGAAGCTTTCTTT	CASSSDGGTEAFF
TRBV11-2	TRBJ1-2	-	-	17	TGTGCCAGCAGCTTAGGGTTGAGGGGAGCGGACAACTATGGCTACACCTTC	CASSLGLRGADNYGYTF
TRBV6-1	TRBJ2-7	-	-	13	TGTGCCAGCAGTGAAGTTCGGTGGTACGAGCAGTACTTC	CASSEVRWYEQYF
TRBV6-1	TRBJ2-7	-	-	14	TGTGCCAGCAGACCCATGACTAGCTCCTACGAGCAGTACTTC	CASRPMTSSYEQYF
TRBV28	TRBJ1-2	-	-	13	TGTGCCAGCAGTTTAGACCAATACTATGGCTACACCTTC	CASSLDQYYGYTF
TRBV7-9	TRBJ1-2	-	-	13	TGTGCCAGCAGCTTACCCGGAGCTTATGGCTACACCTTC	CASSLPGAYGYTF
TRBV7-2	TRBJ1-5	-	-	13	TGTGCCAGCAGCCTAACTCCCGTTCAGCCCCAGCATTTT	CASSLTPVQPQHF
TRBV9	TRBJ2-2	few	TRBD2	17	TGTGCCAGCAGCCCCCGGGCGGGAGTGATGTGGACCGGGGAGCTGTTTTTT	CASSPRAGVMWTGELFF
TRBV28	TRBJ2-7	once	-	13	TGTGCCAGCAGCCTCGGGTCCTCCTACGAGCAGTACTTC	CASSLGSSYEQYF
TRBV7-3	TRBJ2-3	-	-	12	TGTGCCAGCAGTCTACAGGAAGATACGCAGTATTTT	CASSLQEDTQYF
TRBV7-6	TRBJ2-7	-	TRBD2	15	TGTGCCAGCAGCTTAGAACTAGCGTTAGCCTACGAGCAGTACTTC	CASSLELALAYEQYF
TRBV28	TRBJ1-1	-	-	16	TGTGCCAGCAGTTTCGCGGTTGGAGACGCCTCCACTGAAGCTTTCTTT	CASSFAVGDASTEAFF
TRBV9	TRBJ2-1	-	-	15	TGTGCCAGCAGCGCTAGGTTGGCCTCCTACAATGAGCAGTTCTTC	CASSARLASYNEQFF
TRBV6-5	TRBJ2-7	-	TRBD2	15	TGTGCCAGCAGTTCGGCGGGGGAGGGACGCTACGAGCAGTACTTC	CASSSAGEGRYEQYF
TRBV6-1	TRBJ1-2	-	-	11	TGTGCCAGCAGTGAATTCGGTGGCTACACCTTC	CASSEFGGYTF
TRBV28	TRBJ1-5	-	TRBD1	15	TGTGCCAGCAGTTTATTAGGACAGGGTGGTCAGCCCCAGCATTTT	CASSLLGQGGQPQHF
TRBV29-1	TRBJ2-7	-	-	14	TGCAGCGCTACCGGACGGATGAGCTCCTACGAGCAGTACTTC	CSATGRMSSYEQYF
TRBV6-1	TRBJ2-2	-	TRBD1	14	TGTGCCAGCCGGCAGGGGGCGAACACCGGGGAGCTGTTTTTT	CASRQGANTGELFF
TRBV19	TRBJ1-2	-	TRBD1	17	TGTGCCAGTAGTATAGATGGGGACAGGGTCACGAACTATGGCTACACCTTC	CASSIDGDRVTNYGYTF
TRBV11-1	TRBJ2-1	-	TRBD2	15	TGTGCCAGCAGCTTATACAGCGGGGCGTACAATGAGCAGTTCTTC	CASSLYSGAYNEQFF
TRBV18	TRBJ2-5	-	-	13	TGTGCCAGCTCACTTCTGAAACCGGAGACCCAGTACTTC	CASSLLKPETQYF
TRBV7-3	TRBJ2-7	-	-	19	TGTGCCAGCAGCTTAACTAAGAAAGGAACTCAGCACTTAGGCTACGAGCAGTACTTC	CASSLTKKGTQHLGYEQYF
TRBV5-1	TRBJ2-5	-	TRBD2	14	TGCGCCAGCAGCTTGACTAGCGGGGACGAGACCCAGTACTTC	CASSLTSGDETQYF
TRBV5-1	TRBJ1-4	once	TRBD1	15	TGCGCCAGCAGCTTGGTGGTACAGGGGAATGAAAAACTGTTTTTT	CASSLVVQGNEKLFF
TRBV6-5	TRBJ1-2	-	-	15	TGTGCCAGCAGTTACTCAGGGTTGGGCGGCTATGGCTACACCTTC	CASSYSGLGGYGYTF
TRBV28	TRBJ2-1	-	TRBD2	17	TGTGCCAGCAGTTCCAGTCTAGCGGGAGGGCCCTACAATGAGCAGTTCTTC	CASSSSLAGGPYNEQFF
TRBV5-5	TRBJ2-5	-	-	16	TGTGCCAGCAGCTTCAATCCAGAACCGCAACAAGAGACCCAGTACTTC	CASSFNPEPQQETQYF